Listed below are T cell receptor beta chains from one sample, sequenced in a study of blood T cell repertoires in COVID-19. Only in-frame clones appear in the TCRdb table, and some are missing; sequencing was by immunoSEQ multiplex PCR. The table lists about 280,000 clones, roughly 85% of them singletons, with 2% to 3% in the top ten. The sequencing sample was made of PBMCs or T cells enriched from blood (not recorded which). The receptors originated from a woman aged 45-60 years who had recovered from COVID-19. The conserved cysteine and the conserved F or W are not part of the CDR3 here. Each record gives: V gene, J gene, CDR3 protein.

V gene: TRBV5-1
J gene: TRBJ2-3
CDR3 protein: ASSLGLGDTQY

V gene: TRBV19
J gene: TRBJ2-3
CDR3 protein: ASSPPLAGIRTDTQY

V gene: TRBV9
J gene: TRBJ2-7
CDR3 protein: ASSVGGGSPYEQY

V gene: TRBV19
J gene: TRBJ2-2
CDR3 protein: ASSIFGGGPVPGELF

V gene: TRBV6-1
J gene: TRBJ1-2
CDR3 protein: ASSERVRGRFGGYT

V gene: TRBV3-1/TRBV3-2
J gene: TRBJ2-3
CDR3 protein: ASSQDRLARSTDTQY

V gene: TRBV19
J gene: TRBJ2-3
CDR3 protein: ASSIDRVVTDTQY

V gene: TRBV28
J gene: TRBJ2-3
CDR3 protein: ASSSSGGASDTQY

V gene: TRBV3-1/TRBV3-2
J gene: TRBJ1-4
CDR3 protein: ASSQVGGWNEKLF

V gene: TRBV4-2
J gene: TRBJ1-5
CDR3 protein: ASSQDDRVSRPQH

V gene: TRBV6-5
J gene: TRBJ1-5
CDR3 protein: ASRTLTGPNQPQH

V gene: TRBV4-2
J gene: TRBJ2-7
CDR3 protein: ASSQMRQPHEQY

V gene: TRBV30
J gene: TRBJ1-1
CDR3 protein: AWSLGGEAF

V gene: TRBV27
J gene: TRBJ2-1
CDR3 protein: ASSRYGGGNEQF

V gene: TRBV24-1
J gene: TRBJ2-7
CDR3 protein: ATSDLQGQYEQY

V gene: TRBV5-1
J gene: TRBJ2-3
CDR3 protein: ASSSVGASTDTQY

V gene: TRBV5-1
J gene: TRBJ1-6
CDR3 protein: ASSLGQGRNSPLH

V gene: TRBV7-9
J gene: TRBJ2-3
CDR3 protein: ASSLSPTDTQY

V gene: TRBV7-9
J gene: TRBJ2-1
CDR3 protein: ASSLRSGRVAYNEQF

V gene: TRBV7-9
J gene: TRBJ2-1
CDR3 protein: ASSLISGLFEQF

V gene: TRBV5-1
J gene: TRBJ2-5
CDR3 protein: ASSLPGLGRETQY

V gene: TRBV6-5
J gene: TRBJ2-4
CDR3 protein: ASKTTGGRNIQY

V gene: TRBV11-2
J gene: TRBJ2-2
CDR3 protein: ASSLELLSGELF

V gene: TRBV13
J gene: TRBJ2-1
CDR3 protein: ASSSSGGPILYNEQF

V gene: TRBV4-1
J gene: TRBJ1-2
CDR3 protein: ASSQGAANYGYT

V gene: TRBV7-9
J gene: TRBJ2-4
CDR3 protein: ASSLQGALAKNIQY

V gene: TRBV5-1
J gene: TRBJ2-7
CDR3 protein: ASSLDRGSYEQY

V gene: TRBV27
J gene: TRBJ2-7
CDR3 protein: ASSLLPSGSSYEQY

V gene: TRBV7-3
J gene: TRBJ2-1
CDR3 protein: ASSLDRALYNEQF

V gene: TRBV6-2/TRBV6-3
J gene: TRBJ1-5
CDR3 protein: ASSPPLYQGNQPQH

V gene: TRBV24-1
J gene: TRBJ2-5
CDR3 protein: ATSEWQGALETQY

V gene: TRBV7-8
J gene: TRBJ2-2
CDR3 protein: ASSLFRGRTGELF

V gene: TRBV19
J gene: TRBJ2-1
CDR3 protein: ASSIVWLLDKQNNEQF

V gene: TRBV15
J gene: TRBJ1-6
CDR3 protein: AASHPGLNSPLH

V gene: TRBV9
J gene: TRBJ2-3
CDR3 protein: ASSVAGDRVADTQY

V gene: TRBV5-1
J gene: TRBJ1-5
CDR3 protein: ASSSGQGGNQPQH

V gene: TRBV4-1
J gene: TRBJ2-1
CDR3 protein: ASSLDSLAGVMYEQF

V gene: TRBV14
J gene: TRBJ1-6
CDR3 protein: ASSSVGTRNSPLH

V gene: TRBV30
J gene: TRBJ1-1
CDR3 protein: AWSGQGVSEAF

V gene: TRBV27
J gene: TRBJ2-3
CDR3 protein: ASSLLGLAADTQY

V gene: TRBV14
J gene: TRBJ1-4
CDR3 protein: ASSQERTGMGKLF

V gene: TRBV13
J gene: TRBJ2-5
CDR3 protein: ASSLQLETQY

V gene: TRBV19
J gene: TRBJ2-3
CDR3 protein: ASTRTSLSDTQY

V gene: TRBV24-1
J gene: TRBJ1-3
CDR3 protein: ATSDGTRLSSGNTIY

V gene: TRBV6-1
J gene: TRBJ2-7
CDR3 protein: ASSDQVRSYEQY

V gene: TRBV5-1
J gene: TRBJ2-1
CDR3 protein: ASRPWTSGSNEQF

V gene: TRBV7-9
J gene: TRBJ2-7
CDR3 protein: ASSSRGSGYEQY

V gene: TRBV19
J gene: TRBJ1-1
CDR3 protein: ASASGGNTEAF

V gene: TRBV9
J gene: TRBJ2-5
CDR3 protein: ASSIGRGGPGETQY

V gene: TRBV7-3
J gene: TRBJ2-2
CDR3 protein: ASSRNTGELF

V gene: TRBV19
J gene: TRBJ1-2
CDR3 protein: ASSIPGANYGYT

V gene: TRBV7-2
J gene: TRBJ2-7
CDR3 protein: ASSLGQGEEQY

V gene: TRBV3-1/TRBV3-2
J gene: TRBJ2-4
CDR3 protein: ASSQKPGAGTRSTKNIQY

V gene: TRBV7-9
J gene: TRBJ1-2
CDR3 protein: ASSLGDMYGYT

V gene: TRBV28
J gene: TRBJ2-7
CDR3 protein: ASSLSGGVSYEQY

V gene: TRBV2
J gene: TRBJ1-5
CDR3 protein: ASSVRGAGSNQPQH

V gene: TRBV5-1
J gene: TRBJ1-1
CDR3 protein: ASSLERNTEAF

V gene: TRBV2
J gene: TRBJ2-7
CDR3 protein: ASDRGGSEREQY

V gene: TRBV27
J gene: TRBJ2-7
CDR3 protein: ASSLYPPETYEQY